Sequencing of this TCR beta chain was carried out in a study of graft-versus-host responses after intestinal transplantation. Looking at the study overall: In this cohort, recipients had multivisceral, liver-intestinal, or isolated intestinal transplants.

General study points: Ileal or blood samples showed some GvH clones first, and such clones were also found in recipient marrow.

The method was immunoSEQ multiplex PCR; TCRdb's version includes in-frame clones alone and lacks a portion of them. The top ten hold under 4.5% of the sample, which has roughly 40,000 clones, 75% to 95% seen once. V lost 2 bases and J lost 0, with 4 bases in between. The CDR3 runs 13 residues. The germline V gene encodes CDR1 KGHSH and CDR2 LQKENI. A word on this clone: The antigen remains unidentified.

The chain uses TRBV18 and TRBJ1-1; D remains unclear. The source of this sequence is a human patient who received an intestinal transplant, so some T cells may come from the graft donor. The source material was PBMCs, sampled 524 days after transplant. The CDR3 protein is CASSPALNTEAFF. In DNA form, the CDR3 reads TGTGCCAGCTCACCAGCCTTGAACACTGAAGCTTTCTTT.